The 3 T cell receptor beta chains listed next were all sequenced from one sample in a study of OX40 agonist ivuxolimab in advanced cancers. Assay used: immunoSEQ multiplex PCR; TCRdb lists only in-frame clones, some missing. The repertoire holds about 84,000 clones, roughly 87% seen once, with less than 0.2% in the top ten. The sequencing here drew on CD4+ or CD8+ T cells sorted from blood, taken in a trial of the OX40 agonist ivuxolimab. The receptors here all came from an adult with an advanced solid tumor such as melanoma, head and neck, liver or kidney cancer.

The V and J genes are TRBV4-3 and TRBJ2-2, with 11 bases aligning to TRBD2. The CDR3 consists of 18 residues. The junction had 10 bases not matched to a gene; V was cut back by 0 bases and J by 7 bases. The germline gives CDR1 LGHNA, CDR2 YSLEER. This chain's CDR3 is CASSQDELAGVWNGELFF. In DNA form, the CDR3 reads TGCGCCAGCAGCCAAGATGAACTAGCGGGAGTCTGGAACGGGGAGCTGTTTTTT.

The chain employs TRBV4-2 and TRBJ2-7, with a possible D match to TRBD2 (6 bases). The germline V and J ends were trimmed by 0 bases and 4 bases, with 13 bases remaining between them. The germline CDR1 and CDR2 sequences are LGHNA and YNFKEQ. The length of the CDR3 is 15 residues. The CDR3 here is CASSQETQRVYEQYF. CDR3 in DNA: TGTGCCAGCAGCCAAGAAACCCAGCGGGTATACGAGCAGTACTTC.

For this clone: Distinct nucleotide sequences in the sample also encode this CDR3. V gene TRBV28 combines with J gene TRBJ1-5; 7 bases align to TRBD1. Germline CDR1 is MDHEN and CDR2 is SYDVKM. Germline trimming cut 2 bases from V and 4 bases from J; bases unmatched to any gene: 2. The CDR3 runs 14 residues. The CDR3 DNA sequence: TGTGCCAGCAGTTTACAGGGGGGGAATCAGCCCCAGCATTTT. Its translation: CASSLQGGNQPQHF. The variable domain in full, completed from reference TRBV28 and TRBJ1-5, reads DVKVTQSSRYLVKRTGEKVFLECVQDMDHENMFWYRQDPGLGLRLIYFSYDVKMKEKGDIPEGYSVSREKKERFSLILESASTNQTSMYLCASSLQGGNQPQHFGDGTRLSIL.